The entry below describes one T cell receptor (beta chain). The antigen remains undetermined. The data stem from a study of OX40 agonist ivuxolimab in advanced cancers. Study as a whole: The drug used for patients, ivuxolimab, was an agonistic anti-OX40 (CD134) antibody. Study outcomes and limitations: Antigen specificity remained undetermined for the expanded peripheral T cells.

Method: immunoSEQ multiplex PCR; TCRdb's copy keeps in-frame clones and lacks some. This sample has under 90,000 clones, with 89% found just once. Sequenced here: CD4+ or CD8+ T cells sorted from blood, sampled in a trial of the OX40 agonist ivuxolimab. The origin of this receptor is an adult with an advanced solid tumor such as melanoma, head and neck, liver or kidney cancer.

CDR3 DNA sequence: TGTGCCAGCAGCGTAGAAGTAGACTCTGGAAACACCATATATTTT. Its protein is CASSVEVDSGNTIYF. The V gene is TRBV9, the J gene TRBJ1-3; the D is unclear. The germline V gene encodes CDR1 SGDLS and CDR2 YYNGEE. The CDR3 totals 15 residues. The V gene lost 0 bases and the J gene lost 0 bases, with 7 bases spanning the gap.